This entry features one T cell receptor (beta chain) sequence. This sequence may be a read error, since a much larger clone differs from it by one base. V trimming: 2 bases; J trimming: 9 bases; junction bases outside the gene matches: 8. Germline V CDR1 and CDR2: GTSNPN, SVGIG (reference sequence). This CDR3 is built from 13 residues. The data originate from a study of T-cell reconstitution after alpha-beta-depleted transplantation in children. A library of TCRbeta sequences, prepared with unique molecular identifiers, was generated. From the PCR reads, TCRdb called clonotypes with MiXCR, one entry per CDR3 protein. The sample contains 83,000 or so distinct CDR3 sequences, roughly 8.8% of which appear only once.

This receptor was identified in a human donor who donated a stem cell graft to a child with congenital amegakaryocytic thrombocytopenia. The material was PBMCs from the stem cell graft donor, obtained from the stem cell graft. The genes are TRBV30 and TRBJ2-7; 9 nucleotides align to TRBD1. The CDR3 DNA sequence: TGTGCCTGGAGTTTGGGGACAGGGACCGGGCAGTACTTC. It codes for CAWSLGTGTGQYF.